This T cell receptor beta chain was retrieved from a study of CD8 T cells in ankylosing spondylitis. MiXCR, run by TCRdb on the 5' RACE reads, gives a single entry per CDR3 protein. This sample yields 200,000 to 250,000 distinct CDR3 sequences, of which approximately 8.4% are seen a single time; about 5% belongs to the top ten. This clonotype was counted only a few times. The CDR3 has 11 residues. Deletions cut 0 bases from V and 5 bases from J, with 4 bases between. CDR1 and CDR2 from the germline V gene are SQVTM and ANQGSEA. The chain couples TRBV29-1 to TRBJ2-5; D gene ambiguous. The material sequenced was blood, either unsorted or a sorted T cell fraction (not recorded which). This TCR derives from a female donor with ankylosing spondylitis or in good health (not recorded which). The CDR3 reads CSVEDSETQYF. The CDR3 coding sequence is TGCAGCGTTGAAGACTCGGAGACCCAGTACTTC.